This TCR beta chain was observed in a study of cytomegalovirus exposure and HLA in healthy donors. Germline CDR1 reads MDHEN; CDR2 reads SYDVKM. V was trimmed by 3 bases and J by 7 bases, leaving 6 bases between them. The CDR3 loop spans 12 amino acids. This clone was detected only a few times. The PCR used 60 Vbeta and 13 Jbeta primers. Generated by immunoSEQ multiplex PCR, the TCRdb table keeps only in-frame clones and is missing some. The sample has 150,000 to 200,000 clones, roughly 73% seen once. The sample taken for sequencing was PBMCs. V gene TRBV28 combines with J gene TRBJ2-2; D is unclear. The clonotype was recovered from a male donor in good health and CMV-seronegative. The CDR3 DNA is TGTGCCAGCAGTTTGAGTCTCGGGGAGCTGTTTTTT. It encodes CASSLSLGELFF.